These 29 T cell receptor beta chains came from one sample sequenced in a study of shared clonotypes between healthy human individuals. The data were produced by immunoSEQ multiplex PCR, yet TCRdb's version contains in-frame clones alone and is incomplete. The table lists about 480,000 clones, almost 80% of them singletons. The sequenced material came from PBMCs. These receptors were taken from a woman between 40 and 55 years old in good health. Some clones in this sample may be carry-over from other donors' samples.

As DNA, the CDR3 is TGCGCCAGCAGCCAAGCCGGGGCCGAAGGGGGTCAGCCCCAGCATTTT. Protein product: CASSQAGAEGGQPQHF. The chain carries TRBV4-1 and TRBJ1-5; a weak D match, TRBD1 (6 bases). The length of the CDR3 is 16 residues. Germline V CDR1 and CDR2: MGHRA, YSYEKL. The ends were cut back, 1 base at V and 6 bases at J, with 16 bases in the middle.

The V and J genes are TRBV11-2 and TRBJ2-5; 8 nucleotides agree with TRBD2. The trim removed 3 bases at V and 11 bases at J, leaving 14 bases unmatched. The CDR3 totals 15 residues. In germline, CDR1 is SGHAT, CDR2 FQNNGV. The DNA of the CDR3 is TGTGCCAGCAGCTTGGTCCCTGGGAGCGGGAGCCCTCAGTACTTC. Its translation: CASSLVPGSGSPQYF.

The J gene is TRBJ1-3, the V gene TRBV30; D not resolved. Germline assignment: CDR1 GTSNPN and CDR2 SVGIG (reference sequence). The CDR3 is 15 residues long. The ends were cut back, 1 base at V and 3 bases at J, with 13 bases in the middle. In DNA, the CDR3 is TGTGCCTGGAGTGGCCGCATGTCAATTGGAAACACCATATATTTT. Translating gives CAWSGRMSIGNTIYF.

V is TRBV28 and J is TRBJ1-4; no clear D gene. Germline V gene sequence: CDR1 MDHEN, CDR2 SYDVKM. Trimming pared 2 bases from V and 4 bases from J, leaving 8 bases between. The CDR3 totals 14 residues. The CDR3 here is CASSLIDHNEKLFF. The CDR3 bases are TGTGCCAGCAGTTTAATCGATCATAATGAAAAACTGTTTTTT.

CDR3 region: CASSFSYGVNSPLHF. The CDR3 coding sequence is TGTGCCAGCAGCTTCTCATACGGGGTTAATTCACCCCTCCACTTT. The genes are TRBV5-4 and TRBJ1-6, with unresolved D. The CDR3 extends over 15 amino acids. Trimming stripped 2 bases from V and 6 bases from J, with 12 bases between. From germline, CDR1 is SGHNT and CDR2 YYREEE (reference sequence). Supplemented by reference TRBV5-4 and TRBJ1-6, the full variable domain reads ETGVTQSPTHLIKTRGQQVTLRCSSQSGHNTVSWYQQALGQGPQFIFQYYREEENGRGNFPPRFSGLQFPNYSSELNVNALELDDSALYLCASSFSYGVNSPLHFGNGTRLTVT.

CDR3 amino acids: CASSFKAGGLGNEQFF. CDR3 in DNA: TGCGCCAGCAGCTTCAAGGCGGGAGGGTTGGGCAATGAGCAGTTCTTC. The chain employs TRBV5-1 and TRBJ2-1, with 9 positions matching TRBD2. CDR1 is SGHRS, CDR2 YFSETQ, per germline. This CDR3 spans 16 amino acids. V dropped 2 bases and J dropped 6; count of bases not matched to a gene: 9. Full variable domain (outside the CDR3, taken from reference TRBV5-1 and TRBJ2-1): KAGVTQTPRYLIKTRGQQVTLSCSPISGHRSVSWYQQTPGQGLQFLFEYFSETQRNKGNFPGRFSGRQFSNSRSEMNVSTLELGDSALYLCASSFKAGGLGNEQFFGPGTRLTVL.

The chain has TRBV28 and TRBJ2-7, with 8 bases identical to TRBD1. J gave up 7 bases and V 4 bases, and 12 bases lay outside the gene matches. In germline, CDR1 is MDHEN, CDR2 SYDVKM. The CDR3 runs to 15 residues. The CDR3 region has the DNA TGTGCCAGCAGTTCCTCGGACAGGGTTTGGGGGGAGCAGTACTTC. Translation gives CASSSSDRVWGEQYF.

The CDR3 coding sequence is TGTGCCAGCAGCCCGAGACTAGCGGGGTCCTACGAGCAGTACTTC. This sequence encodes CASSPRLAGSYEQYF. This chain joins TRBV7-2 and TRBJ2-7, with 11 positions matching TRBD2. The CDR3 consists of 15 residues. CDR1 SGHTA and CDR2 FQGNSA come from the germline V gene. J lost 1 base, V lost 5 bases, and 4 bases had no gene match. The entire variable domain, with the rest obtained from reference TRBV7-2 and TRBJ2-7, is as follows: GAGVSQSPSNKVTEKGKDVELRCDPISGHTALYWYRQSLGQGLEFLIYFQGNSAPDKSGLPSDRFSAERTGGSVSTLTIQRTQQEDSAVYLCASSPRLAGSYEQYFGPGTRLTVT.

Concerning this clone: The identical CDR3 is also encoded by other nucleotide sequences in the sample. The V call is TRBV5-1, the J call TRBJ2-5; 8 nucleotides line up with TRBD1. CDR3 length equals 16 residues. Germline-derived CDR1 and CDR2 are SGHRS and YFSETQ. With 0 bases clipped from V and 2 bases from J, the junction kept 6 bases outside the gene matches. Written as DNA, the CDR3 is TGCGCCAGCAGCTTGGGGGGACAGGCTAGTCAAGAGACCCAGTACTTC. It encodes CASSLGGQASQETQYF.

This clone was found once. V gene TRBV4-1 combines with J gene TRBJ1-2, with a possible D match to TRBD1 (6 bases). V lost 4 bases to trimming and J lost 4 bases, with 19 bases between them. There are 16 residues in the CDR3. CDR1 and CDR2 (germline): MGHRA, YSYEKL. The CDR3 protein is CASSRNRAGASYGYTF. The CDR3 DNA reads as TGCGCCAGCAGCCGGAACCGCGCGGGGGCCAGCTATGGCTACACCTTC.

The V and J genes are TRBV7-5 and TRBJ1-1; the table's D call, TRBD1, has no DNA check behind it. TRBV7-5 represents a pseudogene. There are 13 residues in the CDR3. The DNA of the CDR3 is TGTGCCAGCAGCTCAGCAGGGGACACTGAAGCTTTCTTT. Protein product: CASSSAGDTEAFF.

A remark on this clone: A read error may explain this, as a much larger clone is one base away. The rearrangement uses TRBV7-9 and TRBJ2-3; D might be TRBD2 (6 bases). This CDR3 comprises 14 residues. Per germline, CDR1 SEHNR and CDR2 FQNEAQ (reference sequence). V was trimmed by 3 bases and J by 2 bases, leaving 9 bases between them. CDR3 protein: CASSFGGNTDTQYF. The DNA of the CDR3 is TGTGCCAGCAGCTTTGGCGGGAACACAGATACGCAGTATTTT.

CDR3 region: CASSLYRASGRELETQYF. The CDR3 coding sequence is TGTGCCAGCAGCTTGTATCGGGCTAGCGGGAGGGAGTTGGAGACCCAGTACTTC. The chain is built from TRBV5-6 and TRBJ2-5; TRBD2 aligns across 12 bases. The CDR3 spans 18 residues. Germline CDR1 is SGHDT and CDR2 is YYEEEE. Losses at the gene ends were 1 base for V and 5 bases for J; bases not matched to a gene: 12.

This chain joins TRBV11-3 and TRBJ2-3; D could derive from TRBD1 or TRBD2 (5 bases each). From germline, CDR1 is SGHNT and CDR2 YENEEA. Trimming took off 5 bases at V and 2 bases at J, with 11 bases between the two ends. The CDR3 sequence is 14 residues long. The CDR3 spells CASSVGPNTDTQYF. CDR3 bases: TGTGCCAGCAGCGTGGGACCGAACACAGATACGCAGTATTTT.

As for this clone: At the DNA level, this CDR3 is encoded by other sequences in the same sample as well. The chain carries TRBV18 and TRBJ2-5, with D perhaps matching TRBD1 (6 bases). The CDR3 extends over 13 amino acids. Deletions cut 2 bases from V and 3 bases from J, with 7 bases between. CDR1 KGHSH and CDR2 LQKENI come from the germline V gene. The DNA of the CDR3 is TGTGCCAGCTCACCATCAGGGGAAGAGACCCAGTACTTC. It yields the protein CASSPSGEETQYF.

The chain combines TRBV21-1 with TRBJ2-6. TRBV21-1 is reported as a pseudogene. The CDR3 runs to 13 residues. The CDR3 region is CASSKAKTNVLTF. CDR3 DNA: TGTGCCAGCAGCAAAGCGAAAACCAACGTCCTGACTTTC.

The rearrangement uses TRBV4-2 and TRBJ1-3; 7 bases align to TRBD1. Looked up from germline, CDR1 is LGHNA and CDR2 is YNFKEQ. The CDR3 is 16 amino acids. Germline trimming cut 0 bases from V and 0 bases from J; bases unmatched to any gene: 2. The CDR3 DNA sequence: TGTGCCAGCAGCCAAGAGCACAGGGGCTCTGGAAACACCATATATTTT. It specifies CASSQEHRGSGNTIYF.

The chain uses TRBV6-6 and TRBJ2-3; D not certain. V lost 4 bases to trimming and J lost 6 bases, with 8 bases between them. The CDR3 loop spans 12 amino acids. Germline V gene data show CDR1 as MNHNY and CDR2 as SVGAGI (reference sequence). CDR3 region: CASSFASDTQYF. The DNA for the CDR3 is TGTGCCAGCAGTTTTGCTTCTGATACGCAGTATTTT.

The chain joins TRBV4-1 to TRBJ2-5; D perhaps matches TRBD2 (6 bases). The end of the DNA fits TRBJ2-7 better, so the J call may be wrong. CDR1 is MGHRA and CDR2 is YSYEKL in the germline V gene. This CDR3 has 14 residues. For the CDR3, the DNA is TGCGCCAGCAGCCAAGGGCGGGATATCTACGAGCAGTACTTC. It codes for CASSQGRDIYEQYF.

V usage is TRBV28 and J usage is TRBJ1-4, with 9 positions matching TRBD1. With V trimmed by 2 bases and J by 10 bases, 5 bases remained unmatched. Per germline, CDR1 MDHEN and CDR2 SYDVKM. CDR3 length: 14 amino acids. The CDR3 sequence: CASSLGQGIGKLFF. The CDR3 nucleotides read TGTGCCAGCAGTTTAGGACAGGGGATAGGAAAACTGTTTTTT.

The chain employs TRBV7-9 and TRBJ2-7; 8 bases agree with TRBD2. V dropped 3 bases and J dropped 5; count of bases not matched to a gene: 9. The length of the CDR3 is 15 residues. Germline CDR1 reads SEHNR; CDR2 reads FQNEAQ (reference sequence). CDR3 residues: CASSFQTGTRNEQYF. For the CDR3, the DNA is TGTGCCAGCAGCTTTCAGACCGGGACTAGGAACGAGCAGTACTTC. The whole variable domain, filled in from reference TRBV7-9 and TRBJ2-7, reads DTGVSQNPRHKITKRGQNVTFRCDPISEHNRLYWYRQTLGQGPEFLTYFQNEAQLEKSRLLSDRFSAERPKGSFSTLEIQRTEQGDSAMYLCASSFQTGTRNEQYFGPGTRLTVT.

This clone was seen a handful of times. This CDR3 is also generated by other DNA sequences in the sample. The CDR3 here is CASSPPGTDTQYF. The DNA of the CDR3 is TGTGCCAGCTCACCCCCCGGCACAGATACGCAGTATTTT. The V call is TRBV18, the J call TRBJ2-3; D not certain. CDR3 size: 13 residues. Germline V gene sequence: CDR1 KGHSH, CDR2 LQKENI. V was clipped by 3 bases and J by 1 base, with 5 bases between them.

The chain combines TRBV6-6 with TRBJ2-5; the D gene is possibly TRBD1 (5 bases). V was cut by 2 bases and J by 2 bases, with 9 bases left in between. This CDR3 has 14 amino acids. CDR1 and CDR2 (germline): MNHNY, SVGAGI (reference sequence). The chain's CDR3 is CASSYTTVQETQYF. The CDR3 DNA reads as TGTGCCAGCAGTTACACGACAGTTCAAGAGACCCAGTACTTC.

The chain links TRBV10-3 to TRBJ1-2, with 9 bases matching TRBD1. The V segment lost 10 bases and the J segment 3 bases; nucleotides outside the gene matches: 3. This CDR3 is built from 12 residues. CDR1 is ENHRY, CDR2 SYGVKD, per germline. The CDR3 DNA sequence: TGTGCCACCCGACAGGGGGACTATGGCTACACCTTC. This gives the protein CATRQGDYGYTF.

The rearrangement links TRBV7-3 to TRBJ2-2; D is perhaps TRBD1 (5 bases). The V and J ends lost 0 bases and 7 bases respectively, with 12 bases between them. The CDR3 is 15 residues long. Per the germline V gene, CDR1 is SGHTA and CDR2 is FQGTGA. CDR3 nucleotides: TGTGCCAGCAGCTTAACGTCCCAGGGTCACGGGGAGCTGTTTTTT. Its protein is CASSLTSQGHGELFF.

V is TRBV18 and J is TRBJ2-7; D remains unclear. The CDR3 loop spans 12 amino acids. V gave up 2 bases and J gave up 4 bases, with 6 bases separating them. Looked up from germline, CDR1 is KGHSH and CDR2 is LQKENI. The CDR3, as DNA: TGTGCCAGCTCACCAGACGAGTACGAGCAGTACTTC. This translates into CASSPDEYEQYF.

The chain carries TRBV5-4 and TRBJ2-3, with 8 bases aligning to TRBD1. In germline, CDR1 is SGHNT, CDR2 YYREEE (reference sequence). V dropped 4 bases and J dropped 5; count of bases not matched to a gene: 12. The CDR3 is 16 residues long. The CDR3 loop reads CASSATSGGAGDTQYF. The CDR3 DNA follows: TGTGCCAGCAGCGCCACTTCAGGGGGCGCGGGAGATACGCAGTATTTT.

In this sample, this clone turned up once. The chain has TRBV13 and TRBJ2-1; TRBD1 might be the D (5 bases). Deletions cut 5 bases from V and 0 bases from J, with 20 bases between. The CDR3 spans 18 residues. Germline V gives CDR1 PRHDT, CDR2 FYEKMQ (reference sequence). CDR3 region: CASSPTWGRSSSYNEQFF. In DNA form, the CDR3 reads TGTGCCAGCAGCCCGACCTGGGGCCGCTCGAGCTCCTACAATGAGCAGTTCTTC.

The rearrangement joins TRBV5-1 to TRBJ2-2, with a possible D match to TRBD1 (5 bases). With 2 bases removed from V and 1 base from J, the gap between germline ends came to 12 bases. Germline values: CDR1 SGHRS, CDR2 YFSETQ. The CDR3 is 16 residues long. DNA for the CDR3: TGCGCCAGCAGCTTACTGGGCAGGGAGAACACCGGGGAGCTGTTTTTT. This translates into CASSLLGRENTGELFF.